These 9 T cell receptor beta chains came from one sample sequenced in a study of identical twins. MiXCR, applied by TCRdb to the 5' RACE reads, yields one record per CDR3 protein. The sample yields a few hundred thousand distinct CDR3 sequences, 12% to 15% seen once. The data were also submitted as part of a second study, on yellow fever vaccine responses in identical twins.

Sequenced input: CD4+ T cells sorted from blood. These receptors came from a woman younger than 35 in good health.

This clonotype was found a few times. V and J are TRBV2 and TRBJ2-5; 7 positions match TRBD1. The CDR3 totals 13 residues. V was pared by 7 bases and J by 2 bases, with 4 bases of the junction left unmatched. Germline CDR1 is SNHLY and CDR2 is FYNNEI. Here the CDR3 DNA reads TGTGCCAGCAACAGGGGCTCACAAGAGACCCAGTACTTC. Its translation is CASNRGSQETQYF.

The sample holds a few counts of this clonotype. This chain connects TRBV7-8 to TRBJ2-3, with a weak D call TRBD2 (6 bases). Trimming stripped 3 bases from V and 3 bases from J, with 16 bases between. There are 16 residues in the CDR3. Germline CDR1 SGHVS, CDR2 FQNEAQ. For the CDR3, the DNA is TGTGCCAGCAGCTTCCGCGGGGCCACGGGAACAGATACGCAGTATTTT. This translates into CASSFRGATGTDTQYF.

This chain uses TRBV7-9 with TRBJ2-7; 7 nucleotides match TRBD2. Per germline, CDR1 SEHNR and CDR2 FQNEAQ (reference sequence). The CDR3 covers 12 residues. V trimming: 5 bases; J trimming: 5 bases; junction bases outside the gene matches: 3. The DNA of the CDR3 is TGTGCCAGCAGCGCCGCGGGGGACGAGCAGTACTTC. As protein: CASSAAGDEQYF.

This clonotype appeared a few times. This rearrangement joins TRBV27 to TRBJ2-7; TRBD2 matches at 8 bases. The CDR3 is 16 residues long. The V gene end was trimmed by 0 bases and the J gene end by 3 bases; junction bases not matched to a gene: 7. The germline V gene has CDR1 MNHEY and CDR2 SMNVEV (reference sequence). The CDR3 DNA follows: TGTGCCAGCAGTTTATCAGCCGCCGGGGGGGGCTACGAGCAGTACTTC. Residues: CASSLSAAGGGYEQYF.

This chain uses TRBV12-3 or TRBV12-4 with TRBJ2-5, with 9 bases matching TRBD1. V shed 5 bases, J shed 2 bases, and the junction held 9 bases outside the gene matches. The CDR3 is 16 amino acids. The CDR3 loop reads CASSQVDRGMQETQYF. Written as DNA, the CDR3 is TGTGCCAGCAGTCAAGTCGACAGGGGGATGCAAGAGACCCAGTACTTC.

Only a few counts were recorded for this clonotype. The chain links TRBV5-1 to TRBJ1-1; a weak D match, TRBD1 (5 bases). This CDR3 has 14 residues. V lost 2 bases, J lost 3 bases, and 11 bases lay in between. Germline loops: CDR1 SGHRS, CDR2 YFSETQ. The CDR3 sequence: CASSFQGPDTEAFF. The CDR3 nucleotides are TGCGCCAGCAGCTTCCAGGGTCCGGACACTGAAGCTTTCTTT.

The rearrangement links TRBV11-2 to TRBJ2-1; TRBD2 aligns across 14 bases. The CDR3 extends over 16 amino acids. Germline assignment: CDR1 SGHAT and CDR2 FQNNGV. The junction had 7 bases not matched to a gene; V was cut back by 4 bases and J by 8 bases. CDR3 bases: TGTGCCAGCAGCTCCCGACTAGCGGGAGGGTCCTATGAGCAGTTCTTC. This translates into CASSSRLAGGSYEQFF.

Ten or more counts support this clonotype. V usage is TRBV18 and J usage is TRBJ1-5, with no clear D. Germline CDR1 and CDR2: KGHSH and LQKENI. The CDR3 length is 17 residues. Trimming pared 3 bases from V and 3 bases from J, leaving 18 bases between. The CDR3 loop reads CASSPTPSSLNNQPQHF. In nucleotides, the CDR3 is TGTGCCAGCTCACCCACCCCCAGCTCTTTGAACAATCAGCCCCAGCATTTT.

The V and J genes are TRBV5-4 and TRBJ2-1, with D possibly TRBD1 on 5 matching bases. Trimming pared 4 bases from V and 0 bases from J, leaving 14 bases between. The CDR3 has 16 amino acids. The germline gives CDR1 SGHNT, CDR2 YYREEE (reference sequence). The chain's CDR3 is CASSADSYSSYNEQFF. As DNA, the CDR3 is TGTGCCAGCAGCGCAGACAGTTATAGCTCCTACAATGAGCAGTTCTTC. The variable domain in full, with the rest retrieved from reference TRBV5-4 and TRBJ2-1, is ETGVTQSPTHLIKTRGQQVTLRCSSQSGHNTVSWYQQALGQGPQFIFQYYREEENGRGNFPPRFSGLQFPNYSSELNVNALELDDSALYLCASSADSYSSYNEQFFGPGTRLTVL.